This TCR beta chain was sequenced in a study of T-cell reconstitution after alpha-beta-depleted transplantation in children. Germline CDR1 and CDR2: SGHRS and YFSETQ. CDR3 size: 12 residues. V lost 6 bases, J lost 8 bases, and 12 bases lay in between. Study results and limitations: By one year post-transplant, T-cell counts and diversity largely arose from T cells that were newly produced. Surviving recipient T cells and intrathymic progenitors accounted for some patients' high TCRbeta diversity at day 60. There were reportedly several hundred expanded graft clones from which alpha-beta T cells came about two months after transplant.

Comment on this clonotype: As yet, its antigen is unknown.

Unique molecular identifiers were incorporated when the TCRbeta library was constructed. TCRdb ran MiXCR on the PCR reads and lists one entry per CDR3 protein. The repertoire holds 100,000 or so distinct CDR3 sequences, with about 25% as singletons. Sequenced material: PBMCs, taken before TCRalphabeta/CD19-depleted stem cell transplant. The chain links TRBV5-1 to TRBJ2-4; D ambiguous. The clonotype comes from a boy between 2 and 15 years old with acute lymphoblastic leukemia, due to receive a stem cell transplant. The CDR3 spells CASKGSIDIQYF. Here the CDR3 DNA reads TGCGCCAGCAAGGGTAGCATCGACATTCAGTACTTC.